This is a list of T cell receptor beta chains from one sample in a study of T-cell memory formation after mild COVID-19. MiXCR, applied by TCRdb to the 5' RACE reads, yields one record per CDR3 protein. This sample has 240,000 or so distinct CDR3 sequences, with around 10% found just once. Source material: PBMCs or a T cell subset sorted from them (not recorded which). The receptor source for this set is a man aged 18 to 30 who had mild COVID-19 (a few samples of this study predate the infection). Cell type and time point are not known. Each CDR3 is given with its conserved first and last residue. Fields, in order: D gene, clone size, V gene, J gene, CDR3 DNA, CDR3 protein. A D gene is named only where the DNA matches it firmly. A clone size is listed for some rows: how often the clone was seen (once, few, many), or a class if it is expanded.

d_call: .
clone_size: .
v_call: TRBV12-3/TRBV12-4
j_call: TRBJ1-3
cdr3_nt: TGTGCCAACCACGTTATAACAGCAATCGAAAACACCATATATTTT
cdr3_aa: CANHVITAIENTIYF

d_call: .
clone_size: .
v_call: TRBV5-1
j_call: TRBJ1-5
cdr3_nt: TGCGCCAGCAGCTTGGGCTTTAGGGATCAGCCCCAGCATTTT
cdr3_aa: CASSLGFRDQPQHF

d_call: .
clone_size: .
v_call: TRBV12-3/TRBV12-4
j_call: TRBJ1-1
cdr3_nt: TGTGCCAGCAGCCTGCAGATGGACACTGAAGCTTTCTTT
cdr3_aa: CASSLQMDTEAFF

d_call: TRBD2
clone_size: many
v_call: TRBV3-1
j_call: TRBJ2-1
cdr3_nt: TGTGCCAGCAGCCAGTACGCGGGGGGGGCATACAATGAGCAGTTCTTC
cdr3_aa: CASSQYAGGAYNEQFF

d_call: .
clone_size: .
v_call: TRBV5-1
j_call: TRBJ1-2
cdr3_nt: TGCGCCAGCAGCTTTACGGACTCTCTAGGCCGAGGGGGTCCAGGCTACACCTTC
cdr3_aa: CASSFTDSLGRGGPGYTF

d_call: .
clone_size: .
v_call: TRBV12-3/TRBV12-4
j_call: TRBJ2-7
cdr3_nt: TGTGCCAGCAGTTTTTCGGGATTTCCCTACGAGCAGTACTTC
cdr3_aa: CASSFSGFPYEQYF

d_call: .
clone_size: .
v_call: TRBV11-2
j_call: TRBJ2-3
cdr3_nt: TGTGCCAGCAGCTTAGCGGGGGCGGGGGATACGCAGTATTTT
cdr3_aa: CASSLAGAGDTQYF

d_call: TRBD1
clone_size: .
v_call: TRBV24-1
j_call: TRBJ1-5
cdr3_nt: TGTGCCACCAGTGACCCAAAGGACAGGGGAGAGCCCCAGCATTTT
cdr3_aa: CATSDPKDRGEPQHF

d_call: TRBD2
clone_size: .
v_call: TRBV5-5
j_call: TRBJ2-7
cdr3_nt: TGTGCCAGCAGCTTCGGTCTGGCGGGGGGGATGTACGAGCAGTACTTC
cdr3_aa: CASSFGLAGGMYEQYF

d_call: .
clone_size: many
v_call: TRBV24-1
j_call: TRBJ2-4
cdr3_nt: TGTGCCACCAGTGACCCCTCTCTAGCCAAAAACATTCAGTACTTC
cdr3_aa: CATSDPSLAKNIQYF

d_call: .
clone_size: many
v_call: TRBV5-1
j_call: TRBJ1-1
cdr3_nt: TGCGCCAGCAGCTCCGGACAGCCGAACACTGAAGCTTTCTTT
cdr3_aa: CASSSGQPNTEAFF

d_call: .
clone_size: few
v_call: TRBV29-1
j_call: TRBJ2-5
cdr3_nt: TGCAGCGTTGAGGGAATAAAGCGGGAGACCCAGTACTTC
cdr3_aa: CSVEGIKRETQYF